The 16 T cell receptor beta chains reported below all come from one sample, sequenced in a study of T cell responses to AZD1222 COVID-19 vaccine. TCRdb keeps only in-frame clones here, not all; method: immunoSEQ multiplex PCR. Among approximately 130,000 clones, about 88% were seen once, and the ten largest hold 2.5% to 3.5%. Specimen: peripheral blood, collected 28 days after the second AZD1222 dose. These receptors were obtained from an adult who received the AZD1222 COVID-19 vaccine.

This chain links TRBV6-1 with TRBJ1-1; a possible D gene is TRBD1 (5 bases). CDR1 and CDR2 (germline): MNHNS, SASEGT. The CDR3 is made up of 16 amino acids. The ends were cut back, 3 bases at V and 7 bases at J, with 21 bases in the middle. CDR3 in DNA: TGTGCCAGCAGTGATCTAGGGGCGGTGCGATCGGGTGAAGCTTTCTTT. Translating it yields CASSDLGAVRSGEAFF.

CDR3 in amino acids: CASSKKGVMNTEAFF. The CDR3 DNA follows: TGTGCCAGCAGCAAAAAGGGCGTCATGAACACTGAAGCTTTCTTT. The chain has TRBV21-1 and TRBJ1-1. TRBV21-1 is a recognized pseudogene. The CDR3 spans 15 residues.

J is TRBJ2-3 and V is TRBV7-9, with D maybe TRBD2 (7 bases). The V gene lost 5 bases and the J gene lost 4 bases, with 13 bases spanning the gap. The CDR3 has 14 amino acids. CDR1 SEHNR and CDR2 FQNEAQ come from the germline V gene (reference sequence). In nucleotides, the CDR3 is TGTGCCAGCAGCCCCGGGGGGCTGGCAGATACGCAGTATTTT. Translation gives CASSPGGLADTQYF.

The chain is built from TRBV6-2 or TRBV6-3 and TRBJ2-2; the match to TRBD1 covers 10 bases. J gave up 7 bases and V 5 bases, and 7 bases lay outside the gene matches. Germline CDR1 MNHEY, CDR2 SVGEGT. The CDR3 is made up of 15 amino acids. The DNA for the CDR3 is TGTGCCAGCAGTAGGGGACAGGGGATTCTCGGGGAGCTGTTTTTT. It is translated as CASSRGQGILGELFF.

The chain has TRBV18 and TRBJ2-6; D might be TRBD2 (7 bases). With 0 bases removed from V and 0 bases from J, the gap between germline ends came to 12 bases. Germline V lookup: CDR1 KGHSH, CDR2 LQKENI. The CDR3 consists of 18 residues. The CDR3 reads CASSPPSGGPSGANVLTF. The CDR3 coding sequence is TGTGCCAGCTCACCACCTTCGGGGGGCCCCTCTGGGGCCAACGTCCTGACTTTC.

This clone was observed a handful of times. The CDR3 region is CASSGAGNTGELFF. The CDR3 DNA follows: TGCGCCAGCAGCGGGGCAGGGAACACCGGGGAGCTGTTTTTT. This chain uses TRBV10-1 with TRBJ2-2, with D perhaps assigned TRBD1 or TRBD2 (5 bases each). The germline V and J ends were trimmed by 6 bases and 1 base, with 9 bases remaining between them. This CDR3 spans 14 amino acids. Germline CDR1 reads WNHNN; CDR2 reads SYGVQD (reference sequence).

V and J are TRBV7-8 and TRBJ2-7; D is unclear. Germline CDR1 reads SGHVS; CDR2 reads FQNEAQ. The CDR3 has 15 residues. Trimming took 1 base from V and 1 from J, leaving 11 bases between them. The CDR3 protein is CASSLVQGPSYEQYF. CDR3 sequence (DNA): TGTGCCAGCAGCTTAGTACAAGGGCCTTCCTACGAGCAGTACTTC. Full variable domain (remainder filled in from reference TRBV7-8 and TRBJ2-7): GAGVSQSPRYKVAKRGQDVALRCDPISGHVSLFWYQQALGQGPEFLTYFQNEAQLDKSGLPSDRFFAERPEGSVSTLKIQRTQQEDSAVYLCASSLVQGPSYEQYFGPGTRLTVT.

This clone came up a few times. The chain joins TRBV19 to TRBJ1-4; maybe TRBD1 (5 bases). CDR3 length equals 14 residues. The V and J ends lost 4 bases and 8 bases respectively, with 14 bases between them. CDR1 is LNHDA, CDR2 SQIVND, per germline (reference sequence). The CDR3 DNA reads TGTGCCAGTAGTACCACCGGGACCGTAGAAAAACTGTTTTTT. This gives the protein CASSTTGTVEKLFF. Supplemented by reference TRBV19 and TRBJ1-4, the full variable domain reads DGGITQSPKYLFRKEGQNVTLSCEQNLNHDAMYWYRQDPGQGLRLIYYSQIVNDFQKGDIAEGYSVSREKKESFPLTVTSAQKNPTAFYLCASSTTGTVEKLFFGSGTQLSVL.

This sequence joins TRBV6-5 and TRBJ1-1, with D maybe TRBD1 (5 bases). The germline CDR1 and CDR2 sequences are MNHEY and SVGAGI. The CDR3 runs 14 residues. V lost 2 bases and J lost 6, with 13 bases in between. The DNA for the CDR3 is TGTGCCAGCAGTTACACGGCAGGGAGGGCTGAAGCTTTCTTT. This encodes CASSYTAGRAEAFF.

The J gene is TRBJ1-2, the V gene TRBV20-1, with D unresolved. Trimming took 8 bases from V and 5 from J, leaving 12 bases between them. This CDR3 contains 11 residues. Germline CDR1 DFQATT, CDR2 SNEGSKA (reference sequence). CDR3 residues: CSFEEGYGYTF. The CDR3 region has the DNA TGCAGTTTCGAGGAAGGGTATGGCTACACCTTC.

V and J are TRBV5-1 and TRBJ1-1; TRBD1 might be the D (6 bases). Germline V CDR1 and CDR2: SGHRS, YFSETQ. V lost 0 bases to trimming and J lost 1 base, with 10 bases between them. The CDR3 consists of 15 residues. In DNA form, the CDR3 reads TGCGCCAGCAGCTTGGCCAGGGGTCAGAACACTGAAGCTTTCTTT. Encoded protein: CASSLARGQNTEAFF. The full variable domain, completed using reference TRBV5-1 and TRBJ1-1, is KAGVTQTPRYLIKTRGQQVTLSCSPISGHRSVSWYQQTPGQGLQFLFEYFSETQRNKGNFPGRFSGRQFSNSRSEMNVSTLELGDSALYLCASSLARGQNTEAFFGQGTRLTVV.

The V gene is TRBV5-1, the J gene TRBJ2-7, with D perhaps matching TRBD1 (7 bases). Germline values: CDR1 SGHRS, CDR2 YFSETQ. The length of the CDR3 is 15 residues. The germline V and J ends were trimmed by 0 bases and 3 bases, with 13 bases remaining between them. The CDR3 region has the DNA TGCGCCAGCAGCTTGGGCAGGGGGACTGTCTACGAGCAGTACTTC. Residues: CASSLGRGTVYEQYF.

V gene TRBV3-1 (or the pseudogene TRBV3-2) combines with J gene TRBJ2-1, with 7 nucleotides matching TRBD1. CDR1 and CDR2 from the germline V gene are LGHDT and YNNKEL (reference sequence). The CDR3 is 17 residues long. J gave up 3 bases and V 2 bases, and 10 bases lay outside the gene matches. CDR3 sequence: CASSQPGDRVVYNEQFF. The CDR3 DNA sequence: TGTGCCAGCAGCCAACCTGGAGACAGGGTGGTCTACAATGAGCAGTTCTTC.

The chain is built from TRBV5-6 and TRBJ1-1; D is unresolved. The CDR3 contains 14 residues. The V end was cut by 5 bases, the J end by 9 bases, with 20 bases between. CDR1 is SGHDT, CDR2 YYEEEE, per germline. CDR3 sequence (DNA): TGTGCCAGCAGTCCTGATATAGGGAGCTGGAAAGCTTTCTTT. Encoded protein: CASSPDIGSWKAFF. The variable domain in full, completed from reference TRBV5-6 and TRBJ1-1, reads DAGVTQSPTHLIKTRGQQVTLRCSPKSGHDTVSWYQQALGQGPQFIFQYYEEEERQRGNFPDRFSGHQFPNYSSELNVNALLLGDSALYLCASSPDIGSWKAFFGQGTRLTVV.

The genes are TRBV28 and TRBJ1-6; TRBD1 aligns across 9 bases. The V gene's germline CDR1 is MDHEN and CDR2 SYDVKM. The CDR3 covers 15 residues. Unmatched junction bases numbered 7, after V lost 3 bases and J lost 10 bases. CDR3 protein: CASSLGDRVRSPLHF. The CDR3 nucleotides read TGTGCCAGCAGTTTGGGGGACAGGGTCAGGTCACCCCTCCACTTT.

The chain couples TRBV3-1 (or the pseudogene TRBV3-2) to TRBJ1-1; weak D call: TRBD1 (6 bases). Germline V gene lookup returns CDR1 LGHDT and CDR2 YNNKEL (reference sequence). Trimming stripped 7 bases from V and 4 bases from J, with 16 bases between. The length of the CDR3 is 14 residues. CDR3 nucleotides: TGTGCCAGCAAACCCGGTGGACAGTCCACTGAAGCTTTCTTT. Translation: CASKPGGQSTEAFF.